This TCR beta chain was sequenced in a study of human T cells and chemical hapten exposure. In germline, CDR1 is SGDLS, CDR2 YYNGEE. Between the trimmed V and J ends, which lost 0 bases and 0 bases, there was a span of 4 bases. The CDR3 sequence is 15 residues long. Noted time point: patch test 1, 2 weeks after DPC sensitization. This sample's treatment: therapeutic diphenylcyclopropenone sensitization with weekly scalp DPC. TCRdb passed the RACE reads through MiXCR, listing each CDR3 protein once. The table includes 75,000 to 100,000 distinct CDR3 sequences, roughly 12% detected once. This clonotype was recorded a few times.

The clonotype originates from a woman aged 40 to 50 with alopecia areata. Some clones in this sample may be carry-over from other donors' samples. The sequences come from whole blood, collected in connection with sensitization to the hapten diphenylcyclopropenone (DPC). The chain has TRBV9 and TRBJ2-6; D gene unclear. The CDR3 here is CASSVGISGANVLTF. In DNA form, the CDR3 reads TGTGCCAGCAGCGTAGGGATCTCTGGGGCCAACGTCCTGACTTTC.